This T cell receptor beta chain came from a study of CD8 T cells in Susac syndrome. Reverse transcription of roughly 0.5 to 1 ug RNA used random hexamers. TCR beta CDR3 was amplified by immunoSEQ multiplex PCR. This amplification extended across 54 Vbeta and 13 Jbeta segments. Using its own MiXCR run on the immunoSEQ multiplex PCR reads, TCRdb lists one record per CDR3 protein. The table includes 250,000 to 300,000 distinct CDR3 sequences, 70% to 90% detected once. The patients who served as multiple sclerosis controls were treatment-naive and had stable or active relapsing-remitting disease that fulfilled the revised McDonald criteria. The specimen was CD8+ T cells from PBMCs. This receptor was obtained from a human donor with multiple sclerosis.

The CDR3 protein is CASLDLAGANVLTF. In nucleotides, the CDR3 is TGTGCCAGCTTGGATCTCGCTGGGGCCAACGTCCTGACTTTC. The chain couples TRBV6-1 to TRBJ2-6; the D is unclear. The CDR3 covers 14 residues. Per germline, CDR1 MNHNS and CDR2 SASEGT. V shed 8 bases and J shed 2 bases, with 10 bases lying between them.